Each of the 8 T cell receptor beta chains below was sequenced from the same sample in a study of blood T cells in healthy people across ages. Primed by a sample-barcoded 5' primer and a J-beta primer mix, a second PCR proceeded for about 6 to 11 cycles. A single record per CDR3 protein comes from TCRdb applying MiXCR to the 5' RACE reads. Seen here are approximately 800,000 distinct CDR3 sequences, 25% observed once, and the top ten hold more than 3%. Another study also made use of these data, one on T cells of mothers and their children.

The sample taken for sequencing was blood. These receptors were collected from a boy aged 5 to 17 in good health.

This clonotype occurred a few times. The genes are TRBV20-1 and TRBJ2-5; D may be TRBD1 (6 bases). The V gene lost 0 bases and the J gene lost 6 bases, with 14 bases spanning the gap. The CDR3 covers 14 residues. CDR1 and CDR2 (germline): DFQATT, SNEGSKA (reference sequence). The CDR3 reads CSARDNRALQTQYF. For the CDR3, the DNA is TGCAGTGCTAGAGATAACAGGGCTTTGCAGACCCAGTACTTC.

This clonotype has at least ten counts. The rearrangement joins TRBV29-1 to TRBJ1-2; D is uncertain. The germline V gene has CDR1 SQVTM and CDR2 ANQGSEA. V was pared by 6 bases and J by 4 bases, with 12 bases between. This CDR3 region has 12 residues. The CDR3 nucleotides are TGCAGCGTCAACCGGGGTTCCTATGGCTACACCTTC. This sequence encodes CSVNRGSYGYTF.

This clonotype occurred a few times. The chain has TRBV12-3 or TRBV12-4 and TRBJ1-5; D is uncertain. V was clipped by 6 bases and J by 9 bases, with 27 bases between them. The CDR3 extends over 17 amino acids. The CDR3 coding sequence is TGTGCCAGCAGCCCTTTCAGAGTCGGAGCCGGCTATCGGCCCCAGCATTTT. This encodes CASSPFRVGAGYRPQHF.

On this clonotype itself: Sequence at one end of the junction differs from germline and may be a read error. The V call is TRBV5-4, the J call TRBJ1-5; possibly TRBD1 for D (5 bases). The CDR3 extends over 15 amino acids. Germline CDR1 and CDR2: SGHNT and YYREEE (reference sequence). The CDR3 nucleotides are TGTGCCAGCAGCATCGGGGGGAATAGCAATCAGGCCCAGCATTTT. This translates into CASSIGGNSNQAQHF.

Only a few counts were recorded for this clonotype. The gene calls are TRBV20-1 and TRBJ2-3, with a possible D match to TRBD2 (6 bases). This CDR3 comprises 16 residues. Trimming took 5 bases from V and 6 from J, leaving 24 bases between them. Germline CDR1 is DFQATT and CDR2 is SNEGSKA (reference sequence). This CDR3 is CSARRSFLRGSDTQYF. The DNA for the CDR3 is TGCAGTGCTCGCCGGTCGTTCTTGCGGGGCTCGGATACGCAGTATTTT.

Concerning this clonotype: The junction does not match germline at one end; this may be a read error. The chain carries TRBV7-2 and TRBJ1-1; D perhaps matches TRBD1 (5 bases). Germline CDR1 is SGHTA and CDR2 is FQGNSA. The CDR3 is made up of 15 amino acids. CDR3 DNA sequence: TGTGCCAACAGCTGGGACCGGGGCGGGAACACTGAAGCTTTCTTT. It specifies CANSWDRGGNTEAFF.

This clonotype showed up just a few times. The rearrangement links TRBV6-5 to TRBJ2-2; D is unclear. V shed 6 bases and J shed 3 bases, with 11 bases lying between them. The CDR3 sequence is 14 residues long. Germline CDR1 MNHEY, CDR2 SVGAGI. The CDR3 here is CASRWSPYTGELFF. The CDR3 DNA is TGTGCCAGCAGGTGGTCCCCTTACACCGGGGAGCTGTTTTTT.

In this sample, this clonotype turned up a few times. This chain uses TRBV21-1 with TRBJ1-4; the table's TRBD1 call for D was not verified on the DNA. TRBV21-1 is designated a pseudogene. CDR3 length equals 17 residues. The CDR3: CASSSLDLGESGEKLFF. In DNA, the CDR3 is TGTGCCAGCAGCTCCTTAGATTTGGGGGAGAGTGGTGAAAAACTGTTTTTT.